The 7 T cell receptor beta chains below come from one sample, sequenced in a study of naive and memory T cell subsets. The beta constant-region primer was an equimolar mix of two oligonucleotides covering TRBC1 and TRBC2. Nested alpha and beta constant-region primers with the SP2 primer drove four PCR rounds on ligated cDNA. TCRdb re-derived calls from the UMI-ligation and nested PCR reads in MiXCR, one entry per CDR3 protein. The table has about 23,000 distinct CDR3 sequences, roughly 8.2% seen once. The sample taken for sequencing was central memory CD8+ T cells from blood. The source is a human donor in good health.

This clonotype was found a few times. This chain links TRBV6-4 with TRBJ2-3; D ambiguous. The V end was cut by 0 bases, the J end by 2 bases, with 12 bases between. CDR3 size: 16 residues. Germline V gene data show CDR1 as MRHNA and CDR2 as SNTAGT. In DNA form, the CDR3 reads TGTGCCAGCAGTGACTCTTCTATCGCGGTCACAGATACGCAGTATTTT. It translates to CASSDSSIAVTDTQYF.

Ten or more counts support this clonotype. The chain combines TRBV20-1 with TRBJ2-1; 12 bases match TRBD2. The germline V gene has CDR1 DFQATT and CDR2 SNEGSKA (reference sequence). V trimming: 5 bases; J trimming: 4 bases; junction bases outside the gene matches: 12. The CDR3 has 17 residues. CDR3 coding DNA: TGCAGTGCTTCCGGGACTAGCGGGTTAGGGTCATACAATGAGCAGTTCTTC. Its protein product is CSASGTSGLGSYNEQFF.

This chain joins TRBV5-1 and TRBJ2-1, with a weak D call TRBD2 (5 bases). The CDR3 has 15 amino acids. With 4 bases removed from V and 2 bases from J, the gap between germline ends came to 13 bases. Germline assignment: CDR1 SGHRS and CDR2 YFSETQ. CDR3 sequence: CASSIGLEAYNEQFF. DNA for the CDR3: TGCGCCAGCAGCATAGGTCTGGAGGCCTACAATGAGCAGTTCTTC.

The chain joins TRBV29-1 to TRBJ1-2; D may be TRBD1 (5 bases). CDR1 is SQVTM and CDR2 is ANQGSEA in the germline V gene. Trimming cost V 7 bases and J 4 bases, with 16 bases left between them. This CDR3 is 13 amino acids long. The CDR3 loop reads CSALVVGGYGYTF. DNA for the CDR3: TGCAGCGCCCTCGTGGTGGGGGGCTATGGCTACACCTTC.

This clonotype turned up a few times. The chain is built from TRBV29-1 and TRBJ2-7; D possibly corresponds to TRBD1 (6 bases). V was clipped by 2 bases and J by 3 bases, with 14 bases between them. The CDR3 runs to 14 residues. CDR1 SQVTM and CDR2 ANQGSEA come from the germline V gene. CDR3 DNA sequence: TGCAGCGTTGAACCGGGTGCAGGGGTCTACGAGCAGTACTTC. Translation: CSVEPGAGVYEQYF.

This clonotype has at least ten counts. The chain is built from TRBV28 and TRBJ1-4, with 12 positions matching TRBD1. This CDR3 has 16 amino acids. Germline loops: CDR1 MDHEN, CDR2 SYDVKM. Trimming cost V 5 bases and J 6 bases; bases outside gene matches: 7. The CDR3 DNA reads TGTGCCAGCAGTAAGGGACAGGGGGCAGGAGATGAAAAACTGTTTTTT. It codes for CASSKGQGAGDEKLFF. Combining the CDR3 with reference TRBV28 and TRBJ1-4 gives the whole variable domain DVKVTQSSRYLVKRTGEKVFLECVQDMDHENMFWYRQDPGLGLRLIYFSYDVKMKEKGDIPEGYSVSREKKERFSLILESASTNQTSMYLCASSKGQGAGDEKLFFGSGTQLSVL.

Here the CDR3 DNA reads TGTGCCAGCAGTTACTGGGGGGGACAGGACGAGCAGTACTTC. As protein: CASSYWGGQDEQYF. The rearrangement uses TRBV6-2 or TRBV6-3 and TRBJ2-7, with a tentative D call TRBD1 (8 bases). Germline V gene sequence: CDR1 MNHEY, CDR2 SVGEGT. The CDR3 sequence is 14 residues long. V was pared by 1 base and J by 5 bases, with 12 bases between.